A single sample is the source of the 27 T cell receptor beta chains below, sequenced in a study of cytomegalovirus exposure and HLA in healthy donors. Libraries were prepared by immunoSEQ multiplex PCR; TCRdb keeps only in-frame clonotypes and omits some of them. In the table there are 55,000 to 70,000 clones, about 91% of which are singletons. Material for sequencing was PBMCs. The receptor source for this set is a man aged 18 to 30 in good health and CMV-seropositive.

This chain connects TRBV9 to TRBJ2-3; D possibly corresponds to TRBD1 (6 bases). The CDR3 contains 16 residues. Trimming cost V 4 bases and J 6 bases, with 21 bases left between them. Looked up from germline, CDR1 is SGDLS and CDR2 is YYNGEE. Here the CDR3 DNA reads TGTGCCAGCAGCACAGACAGGTTACGAATTCGGGATACGCAGTATTTT. Translation: CASSTDRLRIRDTQYF.

The genes are TRBV15 and TRBJ1-2, with TRBD1 identical over 8 bases. The CDR3 totals 16 residues. The trim removed 2 bases at V and 5 bases at J, leaving 10 bases unmatched. Germline CDR1 reads LNHNV; CDR2 reads YYDKDF (reference sequence). CDR3: CATSRSGNRGIYGYTF. The DNA of the CDR3 is TGTGCCACCAGCAGAAGTGGCAACAGGGGGATATATGGCTACACCTTC. The full variable domain, rest sourced from reference TRBV15 and TRBJ1-2, is DAMVIQNPRYQVTQFGKPVTLSCSQTLNHNVMYWYQQKSSQAPKLLFHYYDKDFNNEADTPDNFQSRRPNTSFCFLDIRSPGLGDTAMYLCATSRSGNRGIYGYTFGSGTRLTVV.

The chain employs TRBV10-2 and TRBJ1-2, with D unclear. This CDR3 region has 14 residues. Germline loops: CDR1 WSHSY, CDR2 SAAADI. V shed 0 bases and J shed 2 bases, with 7 bases lying between them. The CDR3 bases are TGCGCCAGCAGTGAGTCGGGCAGAAACTATGGCTACACCTTC. Translated, it gives CASSESGRNYGYTF.

The V call is TRBV28, the J call TRBJ2-7; 9 bases align to TRBD1. J was trimmed by 2 bases and V by 6 bases; bases with no gene match: 8. The length of the CDR3 is 15 residues. Germline V gene sequence: CDR1 MDHEN, CDR2 SYDVKM. The CDR3 reads CASRPRQGDTYEQYF. Written as DNA, the CDR3 is TGTGCCAGCAGACCAAGACAGGGGGATACCTACGAGCAGTACTTC. Drawing the rest from reference TRBV28 and TRBJ2-7, the complete variable domain is DVKVTQSSRYLVKRTGEKVFLECVQDMDHENMFWYRQDPGLGLRLIYFSYDVKMKEKGDIPEGYSVSREKKERFSLILESASTNQTSMYLCASRPRQGDTYEQYFGPGTRLTVT.

This clone was seen only once. The chain recombines TRBV27 with TRBJ2-7, with 9 positions matching TRBD2. CDR3 length: 15 residues. J was trimmed by 0 bases and V by 5 bases; bases with no gene match: 5. In germline, CDR1 is MNHEY, CDR2 SMNVEV (reference sequence). The CDR3 here is CASSPLAGLSYEQYF. CDR3 sequence (DNA): TGTGCCAGCAGTCCACTAGCGGGTCTCTCCTACGAGCAGTACTTC.

The CDR3 DNA follows: TGTGCCAGCAGCTTAGTAGACACCATATATTTT. Its translation: CASSLVDTIYF. V gene TRBV11-2 combines with J gene TRBJ1-3; D gene ambiguous. The V gene's germline CDR1 is SGHAT and CDR2 FQNNGV. CDR3 length: 11 amino acids. Trimming removed 1 base from V and 8 bases from J, with 3 bases in between.

This chain connects TRBV19 to TRBJ1-5; D not resolved. Germline V gene data show CDR1 as LNHDA and CDR2 as SQIVND (reference sequence). This CDR3 has 21 amino acids. V was clipped by 4 bases and J by 4 bases, with 32 bases between them. DNA for the CDR3: TGTGCCAGTAGTAGAGGCCCGGTTTGGGTAGGGAGGGATCTTCCGAATCAGCCCCAGCATTTT. Its translation: CASSRGPVWVGRDLPNQPQHF. The full variable domain, its missing parts supplied by reference TRBV19 and TRBJ1-5, is DGGITQSPKYLFRKEGQNVTLSCEQNLNHDAMYWYRQDPGQGLRLIYYSQIVNDFQKGDIAEGYSVSREKKESFPLTVTSAQKNPTAFYLCASSRGPVWVGRDLPNQPQHFGDGTRLSIL.

This chain links TRBV27 with TRBJ2-7; 9 bases are a match to TRBD1. J lost 3 bases, V lost 4 bases, and 10 bases had no gene match. CDR1 MNHEY and CDR2 SMNVEV come from the germline V gene (reference sequence). This CDR3 contains 16 residues. The CDR3 DNA sequence: TGTGCCAGCAGTTCCCCTTGGGGACAGGGAGTCTACGAGCAGTACTTC. Translation: CASSSPWGQGVYEQYF.

The chain couples TRBV6-6 to TRBJ2-1, with TRBD2 matching over 14 bases. V lost 6 bases and J lost 9; bases outside the gene matches: 10. CDR3 size: 16 residues. Germline CDR1 reads MNHNY; CDR2 reads SVGAGI (reference sequence). The CDR3 loop is CASSLRGTSGSSEQFF. The CDR3 nucleotides are TGTGCCAGCAGCCTTCGCGGGACTAGCGGGAGTAGTGAGCAGTTCTTC.

This clone was found once. V usage is TRBV15 and J usage is TRBJ2-2, with a possible D match to TRBD2 (6 bases). In germline, CDR1 is LNHNV, CDR2 YYDKDF (reference sequence). V was cut by 0 bases and J by 4 bases, with 18 bases left in between. The CDR3 sequence is 18 residues long. For the CDR3, the DNA is TGTGCCACCAGCAGAGATTTGGGGGGTTTGGGACCCACCGGGGAGCTGTTTTTT. Its translation: CATSRDLGGLGPTGELFF.

The chain has TRBV7-8 and TRBJ1-2, with 7 positions matching TRBD1. This CDR3 has 14 amino acids. The V gene's germline CDR1 is SGHVS and CDR2 FQNEAQ. V gave up 3 bases and J gave up 7 bases; unmatched junction bases: 8. The CDR3 here is CASSFPGGGPGYTF. In DNA, the CDR3 is TGTGCCAGCAGCTTCCCGGGAGGGGGCCCTGGCTACACCTTC. The full variable domain, in which reference TRBV7-8 and TRBJ1-2 provide the parts outside the CDR3, is GAGVSQSPRYKVAKRGQDVALRCDPISGHVSLFWYQQALGQGPEFLTYFQNEAQLDKSGLPSDRFFAERPEGSVSTLKIQRTQQEDSAVYLCASSFPGGGPGYTFGSGTRLTVV.

The chain links TRBV28 to TRBJ1-5, with 8 bases lining up with TRBD1. Germline CDR1 reads MDHEN; CDR2 reads SYDVKM. V dropped 4 bases and J dropped 0; count of bases not matched to a gene: 14. The CDR3 extends over 19 amino acids. CDR3 in DNA: TGTGCCAGCAGTTCCCCGGGACAGGCGCTAGTTTATAGCAATCAGCCCCAGCATTTT. Encoded protein: CASSSPGQALVYSNQPQHF.

V usage is TRBV5-1 and J usage is TRBJ2-1; 9 nucleotides align to TRBD2. The CDR3 runs 19 residues. J lost 7 bases, V lost 1 base, and 18 bases had no gene match. The germline gives CDR1 SGHRS, CDR2 YFSETQ. The CDR3 nucleotides are TGCGCCAGCAGCTTGTGGGGAGCGTCCGGGACTAGCTTCCCTAATGAGCAGTTCTTC. This sequence encodes CASSLWGASGTSFPNEQFF.

The chain combines TRBV4-1 with TRBJ2-1; 14 positions match TRBD2. V dropped 4 bases and J dropped 8; count of bases not matched to a gene: 7. Germline CDR1 MGHRA, CDR2 YSYEKL. The CDR3 sequence is 16 residues long. The CDR3, as DNA: TGCGCCAGCAGCCTCGGGACTAGCGGGAGACGGGATGAGCAGTTCTTC. This encodes CASSLGTSGRRDEQFF.

The V gene is TRBV14, the J gene TRBJ2-7, with 11 bases identical to TRBD1. CDR3 length equals 13 residues. V dropped 3 bases and J dropped 9; count of bases not matched to a gene: 4. CDR1 SGHDN and CDR2 FVKESK come from the germline V gene. The CDR3 DNA reads TGTGCCAGCAGCCACGCGGGACAGGGGGGGCAGTACTTC. It specifies CASSHAGQGGQYF. Based on the CDR3 plus reference TRBV14 and TRBJ2-7, the full variable domain is EAGVTQFPSHSVIEKGQTVTLRCDPISGHDNLYWYRRVMGKEIKFLLHFVKESKQDESGMPNNRFLAERTGGTYSTLKVQPAELEDSGVYFCASSHAGQGGQYFGPGTRLTVT.

In its sample, this clone was seen a few times. In nucleotides, the CDR3 is TGTGCCAGTAGTATAGATCTGGGGGCACCGAATCAGCCCCAGCATTTT. It yields the protein CASSIDLGAPNQPQHF. The V call is TRBV19, the J call TRBJ1-5; D may be TRBD1 (6 bases). Germline-derived CDR1 and CDR2 are LNHDA and SQIVND (reference sequence). Between the trimmed V and J ends, which lost 0 bases and 4 bases, there was a span of 13 bases. The CDR3 is 16 amino acids. Using reference TRBV19 and TRBJ1-5 for the parts outside the CDR3, the full variable domain is DGGITQSPKYLFRKEGQNVTLSCEQNLNHDAMYWYRQDPGQGLRLIYYSQIVNDFQKGDIAEGYSVSREKKESFPLTVTSAQKNPTAFYLCASSIDLGAPNQPQHFGDGTRLSIL.

The rearrangement uses TRBV7-8 and TRBJ2-7; 9 bases line up with TRBD2. The junction had 9 bases not matched to a gene; V was cut back by 1 base and J by 5 bases. Germline V gives CDR1 SGHVS, CDR2 FQNEAQ. The CDR3 has 16 residues. The CDR3 loop reads CASSLGRTREGNEQYF. In DNA form, the CDR3 reads TGTGCCAGCAGCTTAGGGAGGACGCGGGAGGGCAACGAGCAGTACTTC.

The chain carries TRBV21-1 and TRBJ2-7; the table calls TRBD2, which could not be checked here. TRBV21-1 is noted as a pseudogene. CDR3 length equals 14 residues. The DNA of the CDR3 is TGTGCCAGCCTGCCGTTGGGGGGACTCTACGAGCAGTACTTC. Translation gives CASLPLGGLYEQYF.

The gene calls are TRBV5-6 and TRBJ2-7, with TRBD2 as a possible D gene (6 bases). The CDR3 is made up of 15 amino acids. The ends were cut back, 3 bases at V and 5 bases at J, with 18 bases in the middle. Germline CDR1 and CDR2: SGHDT and YYEEEE. In DNA, the CDR3 is TGTGCCAGCAGCTCCGTTGGGAGGTTAAGGGACGAGCAGTACTTC. It specifies CASSSVGRLRDEQYF.

V and J are TRBV30 and TRBJ1-1, with a tentative D call TRBD1 (6 bases). From germline, CDR1 is GTSNPN and CDR2 SVGIG (reference sequence). Trimming left V 2 bases short and J 5 bases short, with 12 bases between. The CDR3 sequence is 13 residues long. For the CDR3, the DNA is TGTGCCTGGAGTAACGGGGGGCAAACTGAAGCTTTCTTT. This codes for CAWSNGGQTEAFF.

This chain links TRBV18 with TRBJ2-1, with TRBD1 matching 8 bases. Unmatched junction bases numbered 11, after V lost 4 bases and J lost 0 bases. From germline, CDR1 is KGHSH and CDR2 LQKENI. The CDR3 consists of 18 residues. This chain's CDR3 is CASSQEITGGSSYNEQFF. Written as DNA, the CDR3 is TGTGCCAGCTCACAGGAGATAACAGGGGGAAGCTCCTACAATGAGCAGTTCTTC.

This chain links TRBV7-9 with TRBJ1-1; D might be TRBD1 (5 bases). Deletions cut 5 bases from V and 0 bases from J, with 13 bases between. Germline V CDR1 and CDR2: SEHNR, FQNEAQ (reference sequence). The CDR3 consists of 15 residues. CDR3 sequence: CASSHTGLLNTEAFF. The CDR3 DNA is TGTGCCAGCAGCCACACGGGACTTTTGAACACTGAAGCTTTCTTT.

The chain uses TRBV19 and TRBJ2-7, with 8 nucleotides matching TRBD2. V was clipped by 5 bases and J by 3 bases; unmatched bases: 3. Per the germline V gene, CDR1 is LNHDA and CDR2 is SQIVND (reference sequence). CDR3 size: 13 residues. Here the CDR3 reads CASSVAGFYEQYF. DNA for the CDR3: TGTGCCAGTAGTGTAGCGGGATTCTACGAGCAGTACTTC.

The chain couples TRBV7-6 to TRBJ1-1; TRBD1 matches at 10 bases. This CDR3 is built from 16 residues. V dropped 5 bases and J dropped 5; count of bases not matched to a gene: 11. Germline assignment: CDR1 SGHVS and CDR2 FNYEAQ. This CDR3 is CASSLRQGARYTEAFF. The CDR3 nucleotides are TGTGCCAGCAGCCTCAGACAGGGGGCGCGTTATACTGAAGCTTTCTTT.

The chain couples TRBV5-1 to TRBJ2-5; perhaps TRBD2 as D (6 bases). The CDR3 is made up of 16 amino acids. Trimming removed 4 bases from V and 3 bases from J, with 19 bases in between. The V gene's germline CDR1 is SGHRS and CDR2 YFSETQ. CDR3 bases: TGCGCCAGCAGCGGCCGCTTGGTGCGGGGTGAAGAGACCCAGTACTTC. Translated: CASSGRLVRGEETQYF.

The table lists this clone with a count of one. V usage is TRBV6-1 and J usage is TRBJ1-1, with 9 nucleotides matching TRBD1. V was clipped by 0 bases and J by 5 bases; unmatched bases: 13. Germline V gene data show CDR1 as MNHNS and CDR2 as SASEGT. There are 18 residues in the CDR3. Written as DNA, the CDR3 is TGTGCCAGCAGTGAAGCGGTAAGCGACAGGGGGTTAAAGACTGAAGCTTTCTTT. This gives the protein CASSEAVSDRGLKTEAFF.

The V and J genes are TRBV4-2 and TRBJ2-3; 9 bases map to TRBD2. The CDR3 totals 16 residues. Germline V gene lookup returns CDR1 LGHNA and CDR2 YNFKEQ. J lost 8 bases, V lost 0 bases, and 9 bases had no gene match. The DNA of the CDR3 is TGTGCCAGCAGCCAAGATAATAGCGGGAGCCCCCGTACGCAGTATTTT. Translating gives CASSQDNSGSPRTQYF.